Following are 5 T cell receptor beta chains from one sample sequenced in a study of blood T cell repertoires in COVID-19. TCRdb keeps only in-frame clones here, not all; method: immunoSEQ multiplex PCR. The table has 35,000 to 45,000 clones, about 91% seen once; the top ten hold approximately 9%. Material: peripheral blood. These receptors originate from a middle-aged man with active COVID-19.

The chain has TRBV5-6 and TRBJ1-6, with 9 bases that match TRBD1. This CDR3 has 15 amino acids. V shed 2 bases and J 8 bases; nucleotides not matched to a gene: 5. Germline loops: CDR1 SGHDT, CDR2 YYEEEE. The CDR3 region is CASSFTGGMDSPLHF. In DNA form, the CDR3 reads TGTGCCAGCAGCTTCACAGGGGGCATGGATTCACCCCTCCACTTT. The full variable domain, its missing parts supplied by reference TRBV5-6 and TRBJ1-6, is DAGVTQSPTHLIKTRGQQVTLRCSPKSGHDTVSWYQQALGQGPQFIFQYYEEEERQRGNFPDRFSGHQFPNYSSELNVNALLLGDSALYLCASSFTGGMDSPLHFGNGTRLTVT.

The rearrangement links TRBV6-5 to TRBJ1-1; 7 bases are shared with TRBD1. Germline lookup yields CDR1 MNHEY and CDR2 SVGAGI. The CDR3 spans 13 residues. Unmatched junction bases numbered 2, after V lost 6 bases and J lost 1 base. The CDR3 protein is CASRGQQNTEAFF. The CDR3 region has the DNA TGTGCCAGCAGGGGACAGCAGAACACTGAAGCTTTCTTT.

The V gene is TRBV5-1, the J gene TRBJ2-3; the D gene is possibly TRBD1 (6 bases). There are 13 residues in the CDR3. V gave up 4 bases and J gave up 6 bases, with 12 bases separating them. Per the germline V gene, CDR1 is SGHRS and CDR2 is YFSETQ. CDR3 bases: TGCGCCAGCAGCGCACAGGGCGGGGATACGCAGTATTTT. Amino acids: CASSAQGGDTQYF.

Only a few counts were recorded for this clone. The gene calls are TRBV6-5 and TRBJ1-1; TRBD1 matches at 10 bases. The junction had 7 bases not matched to a gene; V was cut back by 4 bases and J by 5 bases. This CDR3 has 15 residues. The V gene's germline CDR1 is MNHEY and CDR2 SVGAGI. The CDR3 DNA reads TGTGCCAGCAGTTTTTCGACAGGGGGCCAGACTGAAGCTTTCTTT. It translates to CASSFSTGGQTEAFF.

The V call is TRBV5-1, the J call TRBJ2-5, with TRBD2 matching over 10 bases. Germline-derived CDR1 and CDR2 are SGHRS and YFSETQ. J was trimmed by 3 bases and V by 3 bases; bases with no gene match: 5. The CDR3 length is 15 residues. CDR3 region: CASSYRTSGEETQYF. CDR3 in DNA: TGCGCCAGCAGCTACCGGACTAGCGGAGAAGAGACCCAGTACTTC. The full variable domain, rest sourced from reference TRBV5-1 and TRBJ2-5, is KAGVTQTPRYLIKTRGQQVTLSCSPISGHRSVSWYQQTPGQGLQFLFEYFSETQRNKGNFPGRFSGRQFSNSRSEMNVSTLELGDSALYLCASSYRTSGEETQYFGPGTRLLVL.